This TCR beta chain was observed in a study of blood T cell repertoires in COVID-19. Study-wide background: There were acute and convalescent COVID-19 samples, and they came from the United States, Italy and Spain. T cells, B-cell-depleted T cells, or PBMCs supplied cDNA or gDNA.

The participants were between about 18 and 90 years old and came from roughly 25 US areas. Germline CDR1 LNHDA, CDR2 SQIVND (reference sequence). V lost 5 bases, J lost 0 bases, and 17 bases lay in between. The CDR3 consists of 16 residues. Some clones are missing from TCRdb's copy, which holds only in-frame ones; the method was immunoSEQ multiplex PCR. Of around 200,000 clones listed, 75% to 90% are singletons. The sample comprised PBMCs or T cells enriched from blood (not recorded which). The chain has TRBV19 and TRBJ2-7; no firm D call. The receptor comes from a man aged 30-40 years who had recovered from COVID-19. This chain's CDR3 is CASSALRKQVSYEQYF. The DNA for the CDR3 is TGTGCCAGTAGTGCCCTCCGGAAGCAGGTCTCCTACGAGCAGTACTTC.